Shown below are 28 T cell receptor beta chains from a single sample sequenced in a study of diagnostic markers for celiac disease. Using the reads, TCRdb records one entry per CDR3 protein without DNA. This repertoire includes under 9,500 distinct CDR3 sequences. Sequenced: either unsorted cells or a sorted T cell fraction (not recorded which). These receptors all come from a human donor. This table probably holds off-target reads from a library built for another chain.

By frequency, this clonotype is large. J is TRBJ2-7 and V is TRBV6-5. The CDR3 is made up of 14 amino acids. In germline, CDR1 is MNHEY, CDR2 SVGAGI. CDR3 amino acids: CASSFKGWVYEQYF.

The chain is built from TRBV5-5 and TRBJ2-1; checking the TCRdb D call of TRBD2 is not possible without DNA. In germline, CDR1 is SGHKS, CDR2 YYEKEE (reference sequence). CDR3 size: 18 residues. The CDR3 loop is CASSLLDRASGGNNEQFF.

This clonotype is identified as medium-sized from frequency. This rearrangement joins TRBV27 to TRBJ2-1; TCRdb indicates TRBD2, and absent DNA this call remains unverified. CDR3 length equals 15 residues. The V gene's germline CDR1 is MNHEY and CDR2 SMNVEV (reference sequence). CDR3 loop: CASSALAGVFNEQFF.

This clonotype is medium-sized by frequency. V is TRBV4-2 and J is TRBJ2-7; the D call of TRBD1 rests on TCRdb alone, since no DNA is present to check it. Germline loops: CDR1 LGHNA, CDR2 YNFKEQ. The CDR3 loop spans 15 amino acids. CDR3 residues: CASSQGSGSSYEQYF.

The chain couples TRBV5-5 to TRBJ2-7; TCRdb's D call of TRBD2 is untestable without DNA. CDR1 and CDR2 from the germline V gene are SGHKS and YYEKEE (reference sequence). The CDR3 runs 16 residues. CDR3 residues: CASSSRLAGESYEQYF.

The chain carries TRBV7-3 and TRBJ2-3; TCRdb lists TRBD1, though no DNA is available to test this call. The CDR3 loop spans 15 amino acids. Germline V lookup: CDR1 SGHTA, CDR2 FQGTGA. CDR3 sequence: CASSSQGLSTDTQYF.

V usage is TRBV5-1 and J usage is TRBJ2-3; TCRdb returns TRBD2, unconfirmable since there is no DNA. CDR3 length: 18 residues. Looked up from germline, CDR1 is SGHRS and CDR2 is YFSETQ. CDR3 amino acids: CASSLKPGTWEGADTQYF.

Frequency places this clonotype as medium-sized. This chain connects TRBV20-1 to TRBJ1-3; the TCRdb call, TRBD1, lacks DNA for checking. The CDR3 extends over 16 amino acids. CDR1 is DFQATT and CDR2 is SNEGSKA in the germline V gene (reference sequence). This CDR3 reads CSARIGQANSGNTIYF.

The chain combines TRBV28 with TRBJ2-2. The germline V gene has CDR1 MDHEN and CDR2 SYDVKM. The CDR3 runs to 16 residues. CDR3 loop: CASSSSFGVNTGELFF.

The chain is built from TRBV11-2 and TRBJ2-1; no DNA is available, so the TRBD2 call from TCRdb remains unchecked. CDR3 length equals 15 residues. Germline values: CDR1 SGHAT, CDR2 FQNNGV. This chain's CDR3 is CASSFRDTGSNEQFF.

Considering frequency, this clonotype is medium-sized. The CDR3 loop reads CASSQAGGPQHF. V gene TRBV28 combines with J gene TRBJ1-5. The germline V gene encodes CDR1 MDHEN and CDR2 SYDVKM. CDR3 length equals 12 residues.

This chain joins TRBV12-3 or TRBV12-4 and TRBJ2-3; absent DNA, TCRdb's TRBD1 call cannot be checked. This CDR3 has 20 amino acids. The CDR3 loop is CASSLAPSGKGRMGTDTQYF.

Here the CDR3 reads CASSRKRGTVSTPDTQYF. The chain has TRBV21-1 and TRBJ2-3; TCRdb's D gene call, TRBD1, goes unchecked for lack of DNA. TRBV21-1 is a listed pseudogene. The CDR3 is 18 amino acids.

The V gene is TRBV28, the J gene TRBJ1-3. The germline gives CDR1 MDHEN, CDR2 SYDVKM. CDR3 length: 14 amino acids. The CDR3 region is CASTSPGRANTIYF.

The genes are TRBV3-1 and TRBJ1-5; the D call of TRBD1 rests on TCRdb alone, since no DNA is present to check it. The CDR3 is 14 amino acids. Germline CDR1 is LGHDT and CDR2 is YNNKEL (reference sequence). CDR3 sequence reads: CASSQDGTGGSQHF.

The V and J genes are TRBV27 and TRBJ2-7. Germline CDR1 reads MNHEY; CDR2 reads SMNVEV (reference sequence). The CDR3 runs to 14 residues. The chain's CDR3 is CASSLSANSYEQYF.

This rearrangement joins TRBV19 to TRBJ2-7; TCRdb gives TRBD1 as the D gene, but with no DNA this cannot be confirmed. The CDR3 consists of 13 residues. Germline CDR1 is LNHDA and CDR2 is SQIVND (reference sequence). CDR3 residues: CASRFQGEHEQYF. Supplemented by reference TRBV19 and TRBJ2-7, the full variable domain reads DGGITQSPKYLFRKEGQNVTLSCEQNLNHDAMYWYRQDPGQGLRLIYYSQIVNDFQKGDIAEGYSVSREKKESFPLTVTSAQKNPTAFYLCASRFQGEHEQYFGPGTRLTVT.

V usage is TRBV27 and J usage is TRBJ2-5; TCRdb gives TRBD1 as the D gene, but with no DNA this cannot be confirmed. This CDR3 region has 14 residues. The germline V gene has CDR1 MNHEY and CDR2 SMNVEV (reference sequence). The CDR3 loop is CASSRRRGGETQYF.

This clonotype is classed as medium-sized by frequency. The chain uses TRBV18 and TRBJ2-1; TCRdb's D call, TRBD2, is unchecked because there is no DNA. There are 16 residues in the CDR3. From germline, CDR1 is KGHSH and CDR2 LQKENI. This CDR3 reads CASSPKASGRKNEQFF.

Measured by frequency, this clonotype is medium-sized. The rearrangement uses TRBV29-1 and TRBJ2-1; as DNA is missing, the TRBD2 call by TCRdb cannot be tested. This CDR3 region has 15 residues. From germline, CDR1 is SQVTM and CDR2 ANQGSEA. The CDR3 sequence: CSAFSQREFNNEQFF.

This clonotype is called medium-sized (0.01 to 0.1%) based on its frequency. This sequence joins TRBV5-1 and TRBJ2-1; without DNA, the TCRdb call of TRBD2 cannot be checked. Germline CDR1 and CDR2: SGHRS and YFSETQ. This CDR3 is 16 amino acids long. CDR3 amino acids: CASSLEPSGMSLGQFF.

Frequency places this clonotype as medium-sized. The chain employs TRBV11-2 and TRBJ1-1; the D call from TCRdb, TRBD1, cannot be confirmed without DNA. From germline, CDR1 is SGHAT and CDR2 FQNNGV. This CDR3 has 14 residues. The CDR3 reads CASSLGQGRAEAFF.

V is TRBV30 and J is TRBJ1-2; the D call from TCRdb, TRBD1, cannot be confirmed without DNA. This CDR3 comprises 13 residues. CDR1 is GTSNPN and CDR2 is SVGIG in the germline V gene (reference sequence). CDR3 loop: CACSREIDYGYTF.

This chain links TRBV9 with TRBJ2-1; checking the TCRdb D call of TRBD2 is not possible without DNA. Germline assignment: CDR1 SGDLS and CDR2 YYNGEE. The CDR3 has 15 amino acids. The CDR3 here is CASSEGIVLRDEQFF. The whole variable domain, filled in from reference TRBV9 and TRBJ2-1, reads DSGVTQTPKHLITATGQRVTLRCSPRSGDLSVYWYQQSLDQGLQFLIQYYNGEERAKGNILERFSAQQFPDLHSELNLSSLELGDSALYFCASSEGIVLRDEQFFGPGTRLTVL.

CDR3 amino acids: CASSLTRVSYEQYF. J is TRBJ2-7 and V is TRBV4-2; TCRdb names TRBD1, which stays unverified in the absence of DNA. The CDR3 has 14 residues. Germline V CDR1 and CDR2: LGHNA, YNFKEQ.

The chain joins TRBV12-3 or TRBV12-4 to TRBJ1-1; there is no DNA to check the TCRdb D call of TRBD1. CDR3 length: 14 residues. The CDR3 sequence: CASRPTGAGTEAFF.

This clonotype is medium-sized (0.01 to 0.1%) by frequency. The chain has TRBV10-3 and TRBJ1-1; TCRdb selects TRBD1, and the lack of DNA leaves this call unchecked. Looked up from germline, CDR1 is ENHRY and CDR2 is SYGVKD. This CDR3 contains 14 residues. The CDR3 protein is CAISGQARNTEAFF.

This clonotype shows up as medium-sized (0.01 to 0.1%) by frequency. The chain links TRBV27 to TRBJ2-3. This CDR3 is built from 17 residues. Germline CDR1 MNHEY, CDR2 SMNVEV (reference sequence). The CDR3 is CASSLTGRRLYTDTQYF.